Given below is one TCR beta chain in context. The sample originates from a study of PD-1 blockade in classical Hodgkin lymphoma. Stated time point: cycle 4 day 1 (C4D1), after around six weeks of nivolumab. Every single patient, without exception, relapsed after autologous stem cell transplantation, and brentuximab vedotin exposure varied. TCRdb's copy holds only in-frame clones and misses some; the assay was immunoSEQ multiplex PCR. The sample shows approximately 90,000 clones, 65% to 85% of them seen only once. The CDR3 runs to 12 residues. Per germline, CDR1 MNHNY and CDR2 SVGAGI (reference sequence). Unmatched junction bases numbered 6, after V lost 3 bases and J lost 13 bases.

This clonotype originated in a human donor with classical Hodgkin lymphoma. V and J are TRBV6-6 and TRBJ1-2; 9 bases are shared with TRBD1. This specimen was peripheral blood mononuclear cells (PBMCs), taken before the fourth cycle of nivolumab. CDR3 sequence reads: CASSYLQGAPTF. CDR3 DNA: TGTGCCAGCAGTTATCTACAGGGGGCGCCCACCTTC.